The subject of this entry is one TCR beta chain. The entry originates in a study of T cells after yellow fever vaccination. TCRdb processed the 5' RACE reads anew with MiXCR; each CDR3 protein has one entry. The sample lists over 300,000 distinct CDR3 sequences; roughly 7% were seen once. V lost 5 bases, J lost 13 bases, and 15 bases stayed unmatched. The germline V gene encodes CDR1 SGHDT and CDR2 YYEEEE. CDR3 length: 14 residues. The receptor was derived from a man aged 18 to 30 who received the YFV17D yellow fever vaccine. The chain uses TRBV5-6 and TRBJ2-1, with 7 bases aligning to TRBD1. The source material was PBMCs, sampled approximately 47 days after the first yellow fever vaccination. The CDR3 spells CASRFGWLTGDQFF. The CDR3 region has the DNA TGTGCCAGCAGATTTGGTTGGCTCACAGGGGACCAGTTCTTC.